These 25 T cell receptor beta chains share one sample of origin, sequenced in a study of tissue T cells after allogeneic stem cell transplantation. The protocol was immunoSEQ multiplex PCR, while the TCRdb copy is restricted to in-frame clones and leaves out a portion. The top ten clones hold 25% to 30% of a sample with some 3,700 clones, about 44% of them seen once. The time point denotes: mouse harvest day 14 after allogeneic transplant. Each mouse received 10^7 T-cell-depleted marrow cells plus 10^6 splenic CD5+ T cells by tail vein. Sequences were obtained from gut tissue. These TCRs come from a female BALB/c mouse given C57BL/6 T cells with graft-versus-host disease after an allogeneic hematopoietic cell transplant.

There are a few counts of this clone. The germline and genes are mouse ones. The read ends 1 residue early relative to the CDR3; the germline J gene fills the gap. The V gene is TRBV26, the J gene TRBJ1-4, with D maybe TRBD1 (6 bases). The CDR3 contains 14 residues. From germline, CDR1 is KGHPV and CDR2 FQNQEV (reference sequence). The V end lost 5 bases, the J end lost 0 bases, and 7 bases lay between the germline ends. The CDR3 region is CASSGTFSNERLFF. The CDR3 DNA, read in part, is TGTGCCAGCAGTGGGACATTTTCCAACGAAAGATTATTT.

By its share, this clone is medium-sized. Genes here carry mouse names. CDR3 loop: CASRDRGGGNTLYF. The sequenced part of the CDR3 DNA is TGTGCCAGCAGAGACAGGGGAGGTGGAAATACGCTCTAT. This chain links TRBV13-1 with TRBJ1-3; 8 nucleotides align to TRBD1. The read halts 1 residue ahead of the CDR3 end, with the missing end drawn from the germline J gene. CDR3 length equals 14 residues. Germline loops: CDR1 NSHNY, CDR2 SYGAGN. The junction had 4 bases not matched to a gene; V was cut back by 5 bases and J by 3 bases.

This clone is deemed medium-sized. Mouse gene names and germline throughout. The CDR3 end falls 1 residue outside the read, so it is completed with the germline J gene. The V call is TRBV17, the J call TRBJ2-4; 13 bases map to TRBD2. Per the germline V gene, CDR1 is MNHDT and CDR2 is YYDKIL. The CDR3 extends over 16 amino acids. V lost 3 bases to trimming and J lost 2 bases; unmatched junction nucleotides: 2. The covered CDR3 bases are TGTGCTAGCAGTAGGGGACTGGGGGGGGATCAAAACACCTTGTAC. Translation: CASSRGLGGDQNTLY. From start to end, the CDR3 is CASSRGLGGDQNTLYF.

Relative to its sample, this clone is medium-sized (0.01 to 0.1%). Gene names refer to mouse genes. The read ends 1 residue early relative to the CDR3; the germline J gene fills the gap. This chain connects TRBV12-1 to TRBJ1-3; D remains ambiguous. Deletions cut 2 bases from V and 0 bases from J, with 7 bases between. The CDR3 covers 14 residues. The V gene's germline CDR1 is SGHSN and CDR2 HYEKVE. The covered CDR3 bases are TGTGCCAGCTCTCAGCACAATTCTGGAAATACGCTCTAT. Translated: CASSQHNSGNTLY. The entire CDR3 reads CASSQHNSGNTLYF. Full variable domain (remainder filled in from reference TRBV12-1 and TRBJ1-3): DSGVVQSPRHIIKEKGGRSVLTCIPISGHSNVVWYQQTLGKELKFLIQHYEKVERDKGFLPSRFSVQQFDDYHSEMNMSALELEDSAMYFCASSQHNSGNTLYFGEGSRLIVV.

The table lists this clone with a few counts. The genes are named according to mouse. The DNA ends 1 residue before the CDR3 does, and the rest of the CDR3 is filled in from the germline J gene. The chain has TRBV30 and TRBJ2-7; 9 positions match TRBD1. J lost 7 bases, V lost 5 bases, and 3 bases had no gene match. Germline CDR1 is SQVVS and CDR2 is ANEGSEA. There are 11 residues in the CDR3. CDR3 sequence reads: CSSHRGREQYF. The DNA read from the CDR3 is TGTAGTTCTCACAGGGGGCGGGAACAGTAC.

Turning to this clone: The gene names here belong to mouse. The read comes to an end 1 residue before the CDR3 does, leaving the germline J gene to fill in the end. V is TRBV16 and J is TRBJ2-5; unclear D gene. Germline-derived CDR1 and CDR2 are SGHSA and FRNQAP. The V end lost 0 bases, the J end lost 4 bases, and 8 bases lay between the germline ends. This CDR3 contains 14 residues. CDR3 residues: CASSLETGKDTQYF. Incomplete CDR3 DNA: TGTGCAAGCAGCTTAGAGACGGGAAAAGACACCCAGTAC.

Notes on this clone: Gene names and germline refer to mouse. Read data end 1 residue before the CDR3 end; the end is taken from the germline J gene. V gene TRBV4 combines with J gene TRBJ2-7; 11 positions agree with TRBD2. The CDR3 runs to 14 residues. Germline V gene lookup returns CDR1 LGHDT and CDR2 YNNKQL (reference sequence). The V and J ends lost 4 bases and 6 bases, in that order; junction bases with no gene match: 5. CDR3: CASSSHWGGFEQYF. Partial CDR3 DNA: TGTGCCAGCAGCTCCCACTGGGGGGGCTTTGAACAGTAC.

There are a few counts of this clone. Genes and germline are mouse. Read data end 1 residue before the CDR3 end; the end is taken from the germline J gene. This rearrangement joins TRBV4 to TRBJ2-1; D may be TRBD2 (6 bases). Germline assignment: CDR1 LGHDT and CDR2 YNNKQL (reference sequence). V dropped 5 bases and J dropped 0 bases, with 8 bases sitting between them. The CDR3 loop spans 14 amino acids. The CDR3 is CASSPGDNYAEQFF. CDR3 DNA (partial): TGTGCCAGCAGCCCTGGGGATAACTATGCTGAGCAGTTC.

With regard to this clone: Genes and germline come from the mouse. The CDR3 end is not reached by the read, which stops 1 residue before it; the germline J gene fills it in. The chain uses TRBV26 and TRBJ2-4; D remains unclear. Trimming removed 4 bases from V and 0 bases from J, with 5 bases in between. The CDR3 is 13 amino acids. Looked up from germline, CDR1 is KGHPV and CDR2 is FQNQEV (reference sequence). CDR3 amino acids: CASSPSSQNTLYF. CDR3 bases read: TGTGCCAGCAGTCCTTCTAGTCAAAACACCTTGTAC.

A remark on this clone: Mouse gene names apply. The read falls 1 residue short of the CDR3 end, and the missing part is taken from the germline J gene. V and J are TRBV26 and TRBJ2-1, with D possibly being TRBD1 (5 bases). Germline V gene data show CDR1 as KGHPV and CDR2 as FQNQEV (reference sequence). V lost 7 bases and J lost 4, with 14 bases in between. The CDR3 covers 14 residues. The CDR3 reads CASTQQGGYAEQFF. The sequenced CDR3 bases are TGTGCCAGCACCCAGCAGGGTGGGTATGCTGAGCAGTTC. Full variable domain (missing parts from reference TRBV26 and TRBJ2-1): NSKVIQTPRYLVKGQGQKAKMRCIPEKGHPVVFWYQQNKNNEFKFLINFQNQEVLQQIDMTEKRFSAECPSNSPCSLEIQSSEAGDSALYLCASTQQGGYAEQFFGPGTRLTVL.

This clone was detected a few times. Germline and genes: mouse. The read comes to an end 1 residue before the CDR3 does, leaving the germline J gene to fill in the end. This rearrangement joins TRBV13-2 to TRBJ1-3; 7 nucleotides match TRBD1. J was trimmed by 2 bases and V by 0 bases; bases with no gene match: 2. CDR1 NNHNN and CDR2 SYGAGS come from the germline V gene (reference sequence). This CDR3 is built from 15 residues. The sequenced part of the CDR3 DNA is TGTGCCAGCGGTGATGCGGGACAGACTGGAAATACGCTCTAT. It is translated as CASGDAGQTGNTLY. In full, the CDR3 is CASGDAGQTGNTLYF.

As regards this clone: The gene names here belong to mouse. The DNA ends 1 residue before the CDR3 does, and the rest of the CDR3 is filled in from the germline J gene. The chain joins TRBV15 to TRBJ1-1; D is uncertain. Germline CDR1 is SGHND and CDR2 is FRSKSL. The CDR3 sequence is 13 residues long. V was shortened by 3 bases and J by 3 bases, with 8 bases between the two germline ends. The CDR3 bases that were read are TGTGCCAGCAGTTTGAGGGTAGACACAGAAGTCTTC. This sequence encodes CASSLRVDTEVF. The whole CDR3 reads CASSLRVDTEVFF.

About this clone itself: Mouse germline and gene names are used. The missing CDR3 end, 1 residue past where the read stops, is filled in from the germline J gene. The chain employs TRBV13-3 and TRBJ2-5; the D gene is possibly TRBD1 (6 bases). Trimming removed 2 bases from V and 7 bases from J, with 8 bases in between. There are 12 residues in the CDR3. The germline gives CDR1 NNHDY, CDR2 SYVADS. CDR3 bases read: TGTGCCAGCAGTGAACAGGGATACACCCAGTAC. This sequence encodes CASSEQGYTQY. The whole CDR3 region reads CASSEQGYTQYF. The complete variable domain, with remaining parts taken from reference TRBV13-3 and TRBJ2-5, reads EAAVTQSPRSKVAVTGGKVTLSCHQTNNHDYMYWYRQDTGHGLRLIHYSYVADSTEKGDIPDGYKASRPSQENFSLILELASLSQTAVYFCASSEQGYTQYFGPGTRLLVL.

As concerns this clone: Genes here carry mouse names. The part of the CDR3 DNA that was read is TGTGCCAGCAGTGAGGGGAGTCAAAACACCTTGTAC. Amino acids: CASSEGSQNTLY. The full CDR3 sequence reads CASSEGSQNTLYF. The chain carries TRBV13-1 and TRBJ2-4; D uncertain. Read data end 1 residue before the CDR3 end; the end is taken from the germline J gene. V was clipped by 2 bases and J by 0 bases, with 4 bases between them. CDR1 and CDR2 (germline): NSHNY, SYGAGN. There are 13 residues in the CDR3.

This clone rates as medium-sized (0.01 to 0.1%). The listed genes are named as in mouse. The read ends 1 residue shy of where the CDR3 ends; the end is completed using the germline J gene. V gene TRBV26 combines with J gene TRBJ2-7; perhaps D is TRBD1 or TRBD2 (6 bases each). Germline assignment: CDR1 KGHPV and CDR2 FQNQEV (reference sequence). This CDR3 contains 11 residues. Trimming cost V 2 bases and J 7 bases, with 6 bases left between them. The CDR3 spells CASSLGGEQYF. CDR3 bases read: TGTGCCAGCAGTCTGGGGGGCGAACAGTAC.

A remark on this clone: Gene names are the mouse ones. The read finishes 1 residue shy of the CDR3 end, and the germline J gene is used to complete it. This rearrangement joins TRBV26 to TRBJ2-7; 11 bases fit TRBD2. The CDR3 length is 14 residues. Germline V gives CDR1 KGHPV, CDR2 FQNQEV (reference sequence). With V trimmed by 2 bases and J by 7 bases, 4 bases remained unmatched. CDR3 in amino acids: CASSLGLGGGEQYF. The CDR3 DNA, read in part, is TGTGCCAGCAGTCTGGGACTGGGGGGAGGGGAACAGTAC.

Notes on this clone: The genes are named according to mouse. The CDR3 end falls 1 residue outside the read, so it is completed with the germline J gene. The chain has TRBV26 and TRBJ1-1, with a tentative D call TRBD1 (6 bases). Germline V gene sequence: CDR1 KGHPV, CDR2 FQNQEV (reference sequence). Deletions cut 4 bases from V and 0 bases from J, with 9 bases between. This CDR3 has 14 residues. Here the CDR3 reads CASSRGGPNTEVFF. The sequenced CDR3 bases are TGTGCCAGCAGTCGGGGGGGGCCAAACACAGAAGTCTTC. Filled out from reference TRBV26 and TRBJ1-1, the complete variable domain reads NSKVIQTPRYLVKGQGQKAKMRCIPEKGHPVVFWYQQNKNNEFKFLINFQNQEVLQQIDMTEKRFSAECPSNSPCSLEIQSSEAGDSALYLCASSRGGPNTEVFFGKGTRLTVV.

Relative to its sample, this clone is medium-sized. Gene names follow the mouse nomenclature. The CDR3 end falls 1 residue outside the read, so it is completed with the germline J gene. The rearrangement joins TRBV26 to TRBJ2-7; TRBD2 agrees at 8 bases. CDR1 and CDR2 (germline): KGHPV, FQNQEV (reference sequence). CDR3 length: 12 amino acids. J lost 6 bases, V lost 3 bases, and 1 base had no gene match. The chain's CDR3 is CASSLLGGEQYF. CDR3 DNA, as far as it was read: TGTGCCAGCAGTCTCCTGGGGGGTGAACAGTAC.

A word on this clone: Mouse gene names and germline throughout. The sequenced fragment ends 1 residue before the CDR3 boundary, so the rest is inferred from the germline J gene. This chain uses TRBV29 with TRBJ2-2; no firm D call. Germline V gene lookup returns CDR1 MSHET and CDR2 SYDVDS. V lost 4 bases, J lost 4 bases, and 4 bases lay in between. This CDR3 has 12 residues. The CDR3 sequence is CASSSRTGQLYF. The covered CDR3 bases are TGTGCTAGCAGTTCCCGCACCGGGCAGCTCTAC.

A note on this clone: These gene names are mouse names. The read ends 1 residue shy of where the CDR3 ends; the end is completed using the germline J gene. The chain links TRBV5 to TRBJ2-7; D gene uncertain. Germline V lookup: CDR1 LGHNA, CDR2 YNLKQL (reference sequence). Deletions cut 0 bases from V and 7 bases from J, with 7 bases between. This CDR3 has 12 residues. CDR3: CASSQDGREQYF. Incomplete CDR3 DNA: TGTGCCAGCAGCCAAGATGGGCGGGAACAGTAC.

To note about this clone: The genes and germline here are from mouse. The read finishes 1 residue shy of the CDR3 end, and the germline J gene is used to complete it. The chain couples TRBV16 to TRBJ2-3, with 9 nucleotides matching TRBD2. With 4 bases clipped from V and 1 base from J, the junction kept 6 bases outside the gene matches. The germline V gene has CDR1 SGHSA and CDR2 FRNQAP. The CDR3 contains 16 residues. The sequenced CDR3 bases are TGTGCAAGCAGCTATTGGGGGGGCGCCGGTGCAGAAACGCTGTAT. Protein sequence: CASSYWGGAGAETLY. The whole CDR3 reads CASSYWGGAGAETLYF.

In the case of this clone: Genes and germline are mouse. The CDR3 extends 1 residue past the end of the read, so its final part is completed from the germline J gene. J is TRBJ2-2 and V is TRBV13-3, with a tentative D call TRBD1 (5 bases). V gave up 2 bases and J gave up 2 bases, with 7 bases separating them. The length of the CDR3 is 14 residues. Looked up from germline, CDR1 is NNHDY and CDR2 is SYVADS. This CDR3 reads CASSEAGNTGQLYF. The covered CDR3 bases are TGTGCCAGCAGTGAGGCAGGGAACACCGGGCAGCTCTAC.

There are a few counts of this clone. Gene labels here are mouse ones. The CDR3 is cut off 1 residue early in the read; its end comes from the germline J gene. This sequence joins TRBV23 and TRBJ1-4. Germline lookup yields CDR1 KGHTA and CDR2 FQNQQP. This CDR3 contains 14 residues. The sequenced part of the CDR3 DNA is TGCTCCAGCAGTCAACGGGAGGCCAACGAAAGATTATTT. Its translation: CSSSQREANERLF. The complete CDR3 sequence is CSSSQREANERLFF.

A word on this clone: Gene names and germline match the mouse. The read finishes 1 residue shy of the CDR3 end, and the germline J gene is used to complete it. The chain has TRBV26 and TRBJ1-6, with 8 bases identical to TRBD1. TRBJ1-6 is noted as an ORF with a role that remains uncertain. V dropped 2 bases and J dropped 5; count of bases not matched to a gene: 2. The CDR3 contains 15 residues. Germline V gene data show CDR1 as KGHPV and CDR2 as FQNQEV (reference sequence). CDR3 loop: CASSLETGDNSPLYF. The CDR3 DNA, read in part, is TGTGCCAGCAGTCTGGAGACAGGGGATAATTCGCCCCTCTAC.

By sample fraction, this clone is large. The gene symbols are mouse symbols. The read halts 1 residue ahead of the CDR3 end, with the missing end drawn from the germline J gene. The chain has TRBV13-1 and TRBJ2-7; possibly TRBD1 for D (6 bases). The CDR3 extends over 14 amino acids. Germline V gives CDR1 NSHNY, CDR2 SYGAGN. Trimming removed 2 bases at V and 0 bases at J, with 9 bases between. CDR3 sequence: CASSEGRGSYEQYF. Partial CDR3 DNA: TGTGCCAGCAGTGAGGGCAGGGGCTCCTATGAACAGTAC.